Below are 27 T cell receptor beta chains sequenced from a single sample in a study of vaccination effects on CD4 cells after COVID-19. Sequencing used immunoSEQ multiplex PCR; TCRdb keeps in-frame clones, though not all of them. The sample has around 24,000 clones, 80% to 90% seen once; the top ten hold about 5.3%. Ahead of sequencing, the ViraFEST assay grew antigen-specific CD4+ T cells using viral peptide pools. Isolation of CD4+ T cells took place after about ten days of culture. Vaccine administered to participants consisted of two doses of either BNT162b2 or mRNA-1273. Antigens of these TCRs are unknown. Specimen: CD4+ T cells from PBMCs cultured with SARS-CoV-2 spike peptides, collected after COVID-19 vaccination. The receptor set was obtained from a human donor who received a COVID-19 vaccine. Some clones in this sample may be carry-over from other donors' samples.

J is TRBJ1-2 and V is TRBV30; tentatively, D is TRBD1 (6 bases). Trimming cost V 0 bases and J 8 bases, with 13 bases left between them. Germline CDR1 reads GTSNPN; CDR2 reads SVGIG (reference sequence). This CDR3 is 13 amino acids long. The CDR3 is CAWSVNRDWGYTF. The DNA of the CDR3 is TGTGCCTGGAGTGTTAACAGGGATTGGGGCTACACCTTC.

This sequence joins TRBV4-3 and TRBJ2-4; 8 bases fit TRBD1. J lost 5 bases, V lost 3 bases, and 6 bases had no gene match. Germline CDR1 is LGHNA and CDR2 is YSLEER. The CDR3 totals 15 residues. The CDR3, as DNA: TGCGCCAGCAGCCACTATGGGACAGGAGAAAACATTCAGTACTTC. Protein product: CASSHYGTGENIQYF.

This clone is a singleton in its sample. The gene calls are TRBV15 and TRBJ2-3; 10 positions agree with TRBD1. V lost 1 base and J lost 2; bases outside the gene matches: 6. The length of the CDR3 is 17 residues. The germline V gene has CDR1 LNHNV and CDR2 YYDKDF (reference sequence). This chain's CDR3 is CATSRGGTGDPTDTQYF. The CDR3, as DNA: TGTGCCACCAGCAGAGGAGGGACAGGGGACCCCACAGATACGCAGTATTTT.

In its sample, this clone was seen once. The chain is built from TRBV28 and TRBJ2-2, with D unresolved. Deletions cut 5 bases from V and 6 bases from J, with 13 bases between. CDR1 and CDR2 (germline): MDHEN, SYDVKM. The CDR3 runs to 14 residues. The CDR3 loop is CASSPHSTPGELFF. The DNA of the CDR3 is TGTGCCAGCAGTCCGCACTCGACACCCGGGGAGCTGTTTTTT.

The J gene is TRBJ2-1, the V gene TRBV5-1; weak D call: TRBD2 (6 bases). V was cut by 4 bases and J by 7 bases, with 27 bases left in between. The V gene's germline CDR1 is SGHRS and CDR2 YFSETQ. The CDR3 runs 18 residues. Here the CDR3 reads CASSPRIGAGLKGNEQFF. DNA of the CDR3: TGCGCCAGCAGCCCCCGAATTGGGGCGGGGCTTAAGGGGAATGAGCAGTTCTTC.

The V gene is TRBV24-1, the J gene TRBJ2-1, with D possibly TRBD2 on 7 matching bases. CDR1 is KGHDR, CDR2 SFDVKD, per germline. The V end lost 9 bases, the J end lost 3 bases, and 14 bases lay between the germline ends. The CDR3 contains 14 residues. This CDR3 is CATRPGGNYNEQFF. In DNA form, the CDR3 reads TGTGCCACCCGGCCGGGGGGCAACTACAATGAGCAGTTCTTC.

CDR3 sequence reads: CASSRDPGVTDTQYF. The CDR3 region has the DNA TGTGCCAGCAGTAGGGACCCGGGGGTCACAGATACGCAGTATTTT. J is TRBJ2-3 and V is TRBV9, with TRBD2 as a possible D gene (6 bases). CDR1 is SGDLS, CDR2 YYNGEE, per germline. With 5 bases removed from V and 2 bases from J, the gap between germline ends came to 15 bases. The CDR3 is 15 amino acids.

Note on this clone: A junction boundary mismatches the germline segment, possibly from a read error. V usage is TRBV20-1 and J usage is TRBJ1-2; D is perhaps TRBD1 (5 bases). Germline CDR1 and CDR2: DFQATT and SNEGSKA (reference sequence). The CDR3 contains 13 residues. CDR3 nucleotide sequence: TGCAGTGCTATTGAGAGATCGGGACTCCCGATGTATTGG. It specifies CSAIERSGLPMYW.

This clone was detected only once. This chain uses TRBV6-4 with TRBJ1-5, with unresolved D. The CDR3 loop spans 15 amino acids. V lost 11 bases and J lost 7, with 24 bases in between. The germline CDR1 and CDR2 sequences are MRHNA and SNTAGT. The CDR3 protein is CAPTVGVSVGQPQHF. The CDR3 DNA follows: TGTGCCCCCACGGTGGGTGTATCGGTCGGGCAGCCCCAGCATTTT.

This clone was counted a few times. The V call is TRBV29-1, the J call TRBJ1-3; D unclear. Germline CDR1 and CDR2: SQVTM and ANQGSEA. The CDR3 loop spans 13 amino acids. Trimming left V 4 bases short and J 1 base short, with 8 bases between. CDR3 in amino acids: CSVVRGSGNTIYF. The CDR3 nucleotides are TGCAGCGTTGTCCGCGGATCTGGAAACACCATATATTTT. The full variable domain, completed using reference TRBV29-1 and TRBJ1-3, is SAVISQKPSRDICQRGTSLTIQCQVDSQVTMMFWYRQQPGQSLTLIATANQGSEATYESGFVIDKFPISRPNLTFSTLTVSNMSPEDSSIYLCSVVRGSGNTIYFGEGSWLTVV.

The chain couples TRBV19 to TRBJ1-5; 10 positions match TRBD1. J gave up 0 bases and V 5 bases, and 4 bases lay outside the gene matches. The CDR3 spans 16 residues. CDR1 and CDR2 from the germline V gene are LNHDA and SQIVND (reference sequence). CDR3 amino acids: CASSRGTGVSNQPQHF. The CDR3, as DNA: TGTGCCAGTAGTCGCGGGACAGGGGTTAGCAATCAGCCCCAGCATTTT.

This clone was detected only a few times. This rearrangement joins TRBV6-5 to TRBJ2-6; 7 bases are a match to TRBD1. With V trimmed by 11 bases and J by 0 bases, 4 bases remained unmatched. This CDR3 is built from 14 residues. Germline V lookup: CDR1 MNHEY, CDR2 SVGAGI. The CDR3 is CAGQVSSGANVLTF. CDR3 nucleotides: TGTGCCGGACAGGTGAGCTCTGGGGCCAACGTCCTGACTTTC.

The rearrangement links TRBV6-5 to TRBJ1-1; D is undetermined. Trimming took off 8 bases at V and 0 bases at J, with 7 bases between the two ends. This CDR3 is 12 amino acids long. The germline gives CDR1 MNHEY, CDR2 SVGAGI. CDR3 amino acids: CASGRLNTEAFF. The CDR3 DNA is TGTGCCAGCGGACGACTGAACACTGAAGCTTTCTTT.

J is TRBJ1-2 and V is TRBV7-9; 11 nucleotides match TRBD1. CDR1 and CDR2 (germline): SEHNR, FQNEAQ (reference sequence). The CDR3 has 16 residues. V dropped 5 bases and J dropped 3; count of bases not matched to a gene: 8. DNA of the CDR3: TGTGCCAGCAGCCTTCCCGGACAGGGGGCTGACTATGGCTACACCTTC. This encodes CASSLPGQGADYGYTF. Combining the CDR3 with reference TRBV7-9 and TRBJ1-2 gives the whole variable domain DTGVSQNPRHKITKRGQNVTFRCDPISEHNRLYWYRQTLGQGPEFLTYFQNEAQLEKSRLLSDRFSAERPKGSFSTLEIQRTEQGDSAMYLCASSLPGQGADYGYTFGSGTRLTVV.

As to this clone: Different DNA sequences within this sample yield the same CDR3. The chain is built from TRBV18 and TRBJ2-3, with TRBD2 matching over 12 bases. This CDR3 region has 16 residues. CDR1 is KGHSH, CDR2 LQKENI, per germline. Trimming cost V 3 bases and J 0 bases; bases outside gene matches: 1. The CDR3 reads CASSPGTSGSTDTQYF. In nucleotides, the CDR3 is TGTGCCAGCTCACCCGGGACTAGCGGGAGCACAGATACGCAGTATTTT.

This chain uses TRBV5-1 with TRBJ2-5, with 7 bases fitting TRBD1. CDR1 SGHRS and CDR2 YFSETQ come from the germline V gene. Trimming took 4 bases from V and 7 from J; bases not matched to a gene: 10. The CDR3 sequence is 14 residues long. The CDR3 DNA reads as TGCGCCAGCAGCCAATCCGGGCAGGGGGTGACCCAGTACTTC. It encodes CASSQSGQGVTQYF.

The chain recombines TRBV2 with TRBJ1-2; no reliable D call. V lost 5 bases and J 5 bases, leaving 18 bases between the germline ends. The CDR3 has 15 residues. The germline gives CDR1 SNHLY, CDR2 FYNNEI. The CDR3 DNA reads TGTGCCAGCAGTCCCCGCAAAGGCAGCTTTTATGGCTACACCTTC. This sequence encodes CASSPRKGSFYGYTF.

V gene TRBV20-1 combines with J gene TRBJ2-1; TRBD2 might be the D (7 bases). Germline lookup yields CDR1 DFQATT and CDR2 SNEGSKA (reference sequence). The CDR3 is 15 residues long. Trimming removed 3 bases at V and 10 bases at J, with 22 bases between. The CDR3: CSASWSGRGDREQFF. Here the CDR3 DNA reads TGCAGTGCTAGTTGGTCGGGGAGGGGAGACAGGGAGCAGTTCTTC.

The chain has TRBV6-6 and TRBJ2-3; 8 positions match TRBD2. CDR1 is MNHNY and CDR2 is SVGAGI in the germline V gene (reference sequence). Trimming removed 6 bases from V and 2 bases from J; junction bases left unmatched: 19. The CDR3 has 19 residues. The DNA of the CDR3 is TGTGCCAGCAGCTTACTAACCGTACATGGCGGGGGGCCCACAGATACGCAGTATTTT. Its protein is CASSLLTVHGGGPTDTQYF.

This sequence joins TRBV2 and TRBJ2-7; D remains unclear. The CDR3 spans 15 residues. Germline V CDR1 and CDR2: SNHLY, FYNNEI. Trimming removed 3 bases at V and 2 bases at J, with 14 bases between. The CDR3 nucleotides are TGTGCCAGCAGTGATGCGGCAGTTGGCCCCTACGAGCAGTACGTC. Protein product: CASSDAAVGPYEQYV.

The chain joins TRBV5-1 to TRBJ1-4; 10 bases match TRBD1. Germline loops: CDR1 SGHRS, CDR2 YFSETQ. Trimming at V came to 3 bases and at J to 8 bases, leaving 4 bases not matched to a gene. This CDR3 is built from 14 residues. CDR3 DNA sequence: TGCGCCAGCAGCTGGGGGACAGGGGTGGAAAAACTGTTTTTT. This codes for CASSWGTGVEKLFF.

This chain links TRBV5-1 with TRBJ1-4, with D unresolved. The V end was cut by 0 bases, the J end by 0 bases, with 12 bases between. The germline gives CDR1 SGHRS, CDR2 YFSETQ. There are 17 residues in the CDR3. CDR3 bases: TGCGCCAGCAGCTTGGCGGGGTGGGCGACAACTAATGAAAAACTGTTTTTT. It specifies CASSLAGWATTNEKLFF. Full variable domain (outside the CDR3, taken from reference TRBV5-1 and TRBJ1-4): KAGVTQTPRYLIKTRGQQVTLSCSPISGHRSVSWYQQTPGQGLQFLFEYFSETQRNKGNFPGRFSGRQFSNSRSEMNVSTLELGDSALYLCASSLAGWATTNEKLFFGSGTQLSVL.

This chain joins TRBV2 and TRBJ2-3; D not resolved. Germline CDR1 reads SNHLY; CDR2 reads FYNNEI. Trimming stripped 2 bases from V and 0 bases from J, with 9 bases between. This CDR3 contains 15 residues. This CDR3 is CASSELQPSTDTQYF. The DNA for the CDR3 is TGTGCCAGCAGTGAATTACAGCCTAGCACAGATACGCAGTATTTT.

The V gene is TRBV6-5, the J gene TRBJ2-7; TRBD2 matches at 8 bases. V was clipped by 4 bases and J by 2 bases; unmatched bases: 4. The CDR3 length is 14 residues. CDR1 and CDR2 from the germline V gene are MNHEY and SVGAGI. The CDR3 reads CASSFSGATYEQYV. The CDR3 DNA reads as TGTGCCAGCAGTTTTAGCGGGGCCACCTACGAGCAGTACGTC.

The chain joins TRBV9 to TRBJ1-4; a weak D match, TRBD1 (5 bases). From germline, CDR1 is SGDLS and CDR2 YYNGEE. Trimming left V 4 bases short and J 6 bases short, with 16 bases between. CDR3 length equals 15 residues. The CDR3, as DNA: TGTGCCAGCAGCACAAGCGGGACTATCGATGAAAAACTGTTTTTT. It is translated as CASSTSGTIDEKLFF.

This clone has just one count. V and J are TRBV6-5 and TRBJ2-5; 8 positions match TRBD1. V trimming: 6 bases; J trimming: 7 bases; junction bases outside the gene matches: 10. The CDR3 has 14 residues. Germline V gene data show CDR1 as MNHEY and CDR2 as SVGAGI. CDR3 DNA: TGTGCCAGCAGCCCGACACAGGGGGTTCGGACCCAGTACTTC. Its protein product is CASSPTQGVRTQYF.

This clone showed up just a few times. The chain uses TRBV13 and TRBJ1-2; 7 bases map to TRBD1. The CDR3 is made up of 15 amino acids. The J segment lost 3 bases and the V segment lost 2 bases, leaving 6 bases of the junction unmatched. CDR1 and CDR2 (germline): PRHDT, FYEKMQ (reference sequence). In DNA, the CDR3 is TGTGCCAGCAGCTTATTTAGGGACAGATACTATGGCTACACCTTC. It specifies CASSLFRDRYYGYTF.